A selection of T cell receptor beta chains follows, all from one sample in a study of T-cell memory formation after mild COVID-19. TCRdb reprocessed the 5' RACE reads with MiXCR, giving one entry per CDR3 protein. The sample carries 300,000 to 400,000 distinct CDR3 sequences, under 25% recorded once. The sequenced sample consisted of PBMCs or a T cell subset sorted from them (not recorded which). The receptors were gathered from an adult woman who had mild COVID-19 (a few samples of this study predate the infection). Cell type and time point are not known. Both conserved end residues are part of each CDR3. Each record gives: V gene, J gene, clone size, D gene, CDR3 DNA, CDR3 protein. D genes are given only for firm matches. Not every row has a clone size; where given, it reads once, few, many or a size class.

>TRBV20-1|TRBJ2-1|.|TRBD2
TGCAGTGCTACTAGCGGGGGGCCCAAAGGGGTCGATGAGCAGTTCTTC
CSATSGGPKGVDEQFF
>TRBV12-5|TRBJ1-5|.|.
TGTGCTAGTGGTTTGGAAAATCAGCCCCAGCATTTT
CASGLENQPQHF
>TRBV24-1|TRBJ2-5|few|TRBD1
TGTGCCACCAGTGATCCCCAGGGGACAGGGGGAGAGACCCAGTACTTC
CATSDPQGTGGETQYF
>TRBV11-3|TRBJ2-2|.|.
TGTGCCAGCAGCTCAATAAACACCGGGGAGCTGTTTTTT
CASSSINTGELFF
>TRBV20-1|TRBJ2-1|.|.
TGCAGTGCTAGAGCAACAGGCCTTGAGCGCAATTTCAATGAGCAGTTCTTC
CSARATGLERNFNEQFF
>TRBV14|TRBJ2-1|.|TRBD2
TGTGCCAGCAGCCAGCCGACTAGCGGGGGGGCGGAGGATGAGCAGTTCTTC
CASSQPTSGGAEDEQFF
>TRBV29-1|TRBJ2-1|.|TRBD2
TGCAGCGTTGAAGGGGGAGGGGCCTACAATGAGCAGTTCTTC
CSVEGGGAYNEQFF
>TRBV4-1|TRBJ1-2|.|.
TGCGCCAGCAGCCCACGGGCCTCGCGGGGCTATGGCTACACCTTC
CASSPRASRGYGYTF
>TRBV5-1|TRBJ2-2|few|.
TGCGCCAGCAGCTTGGTTCCGGGCGGGGAGCTGTTTTTT
CASSLVPGGELFF
>TRBV11-1|TRBJ2-5|.|.
TGTGCCAGCAGCTTATTCTCTGCACTCCAAGAGACCCAGTACTTC
CASSLFSALQETQYF
>TRBV10-3|TRBJ2-1|.|TRBD2
TGTGCCATCAGCGGACCTGGGACTAGCGGGAGCCGGCAGTTCTTC
CAISGPGTSGSRQFF
>TRBV18|TRBJ1-1|.|.
TGTGCCAGCTCAGCCAGGGACGTGAACACTGAAGCTTTCTTT
CASSARDVNTEAFF
>TRBV9|TRBJ2-1|.|TRBD2
TGTGCCAGCAGCGTAGGAAATAGCGGGGGGTACAATGAGCAGTTCTTC
CASSVGNSGGYNEQFF
>TRBV12-3/TRBV12-4|TRBJ1-5|.|.
TGTGCCAGCAGTTTAGCCTCTCCCCCTCAGCCCCAGCATTTT
CASSLASPPQPQHF
>TRBV5-1|TRBJ1-6|.|.
TGCGCCAGCAGCTTGGCGGCAGGGAATACTTCACTACTCCACTTT
CASSLAAGNTSLLHF
>TRBV7-2|TRBJ2-1|.|.
TGTGCCACCCTCTCTAGCGCGAGCTCCTACAATGAGCAGTTCTTC
CATLSSASSYNEQFF
>TRBV5-4|TRBJ1-2|.|TRBD1
TGTGCCAGCAGACTTCCGGGACAGAGCGTCTATGGCTACACCTTC
CASRLPGQSVYGYTF
>TRBV5-1|TRBJ2-2|few|TRBD2
TGCGCCAGCAGCTTGTCCTGGCGGGAGGACTACACCGGGGAGCTGTTTTTT
CASSLSWREDYTGELFF
>TRBV5-5|TRBJ2-5|few|TRBD1
TGTGCCAGCAGCTTGCCCTATTGGAAAGATTTCGACAGGGTTCGTGAGACCCAGTACTTC
CASSLPYWKDFDRVRETQYF